These 2 T cell receptor beta chains came from one sample sequenced in a study of cytomegalovirus exposure and HLA in healthy donors. The PCR employed 60 Vbeta primers together with 13 Jbeta primers. Sequencing used immunoSEQ multiplex PCR; TCRdb keeps in-frame clones, though not all of them. The sample shows fewer than 110,000 clones, about 71% of them seen only once. The source material was PBMCs. These receptors were collected from a woman aged 50 to 65 in good health and CMV-seronegative.

This chain joins TRBV7-8 and TRBJ2-7; D gene unclear. The germline gives CDR1 SGHVS, CDR2 FQNEAQ. Trimming removed 1 base at V and 6 bases at J, with 7 bases between. The CDR3 runs 12 residues. CDR3 sequence: CASSLGLVEQYF. Here the CDR3 DNA reads TGTGCCAGCAGCTTAGGCCTAGTCGAGCAGTACTTC.

This clone was picked up a small number of times. J is TRBJ1-2 and V is TRBV7-8, with a possible D match to TRBD1 (6 bases). Germline values: CDR1 SGHVS, CDR2 FQNEAQ. The CDR3 has 13 amino acids. V lost 4 bases and J 2 bases, leaving 8 bases between the germline ends. The DNA of the CDR3 is TGTGCCAGCAGCTCAACAGGGAACTATGGCTACACCTTC. Translation: CASSSTGNYGYTF.